The text below deals with one TCR beta chain. Antigen: not known. For TCR beta, libraries came from quantitative 5'-RACE with molecular barcodes. TCRdb reprocessed the 5' RACE reads via MiXCR and lists one record per CDR3 protein. The sample holds 200,000 to 250,000 distinct CDR3 sequences, approximately 30% seen once. The sample comes from a study of CD8 T cells in ankylosing spondylitis. Notes on the study in general: Prior work had noted some motif variants in reactive arthritis blood and synovial fluid. Significant enrichment of disease-linked clones was reported in matched ankylosing spondylitis synovial fluid. Seemingly distinctive of ankylosing spondylitis blood was a TCR beta motif formed by eight highly homologous variants.

This receptor was identified in a male donor with ankylosing spondylitis or in good health (not recorded which). The specimen was blood, either unsorted or a sorted T cell fraction (not recorded which).

The CDR3 DNA sequence: TGTGCCAGCAGTTTGGGGGACAGGGGACCTAATGAAAAACTGTTTTTT. Residues: CASSLGDRGPNEKLFF. V and J are TRBV12-3 or TRBV12-4 and TRBJ1-4; 10 nucleotides match TRBD1. With V trimmed by 3 bases and J by 3 bases, 4 bases remained unmatched. The CDR3 covers 16 residues.